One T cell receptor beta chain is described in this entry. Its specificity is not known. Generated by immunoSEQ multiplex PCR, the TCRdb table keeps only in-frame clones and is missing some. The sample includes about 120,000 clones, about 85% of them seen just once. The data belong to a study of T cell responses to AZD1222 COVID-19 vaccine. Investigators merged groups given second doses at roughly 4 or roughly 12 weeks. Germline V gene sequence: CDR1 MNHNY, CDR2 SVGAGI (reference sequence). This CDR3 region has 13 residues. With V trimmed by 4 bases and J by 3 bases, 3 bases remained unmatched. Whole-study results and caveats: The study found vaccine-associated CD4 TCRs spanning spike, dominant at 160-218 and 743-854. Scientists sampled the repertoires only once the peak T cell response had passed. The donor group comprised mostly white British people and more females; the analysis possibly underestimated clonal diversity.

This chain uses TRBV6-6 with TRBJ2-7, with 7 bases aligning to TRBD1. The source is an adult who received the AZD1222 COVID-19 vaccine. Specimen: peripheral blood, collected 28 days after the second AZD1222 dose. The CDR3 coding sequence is TGTGCCAGCAGTTCGGGACAGCACTACGAGCAGTACTTC. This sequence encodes CASSSGQHYEQYF.